Sequencing of this T cell receptor beta chain was carried out in a study of cytomegalovirus exposure and HLA in healthy donors. Whole-study results and caveats: The tendency of first-cohort TCR clusters to co-occur in the 110 or so validation repertoires emerged from a later analysis. The authors confirmed in vitro that a few CMV-associated chains were specific for CMV antigens.

The germline V gene has CDR1 SQVTM and CDR2 ANQGSEA. V lost 7 bases to trimming and J lost 8 bases; unmatched junction nucleotides: 6. CDR3 size: 11 residues. For this clone: Its antigen is still unknown.

Using immunoSEQ multiplex PCR, the repertoire was profiled, and TCRdb retains in-frame clones only, with some absent. The sample shows about 120,000 clones, 90% to 97% of them seen only once. The sample comprised PBMCs. The receptor was derived from a man aged 18-30 years in good health and CMV-seronegative. V usage is TRBV29-1 and J usage is TRBJ1-2; 8 positions match TRBD1. The CDR3 is CSAAQGDGYTF. The CDR3 DNA sequence: TGCAGCGCTGCACAGGGGGACGGCTACACCTTC.